The 13 T cell receptor beta chains listed next were all sequenced from one sample in a study of a mutant IDH1 vaccine in newly diagnosed glioma. Repertoires were generated with immunoSEQ multiplex PCR, while TCRdb's copy carries only in-frame clones and drops some. The data show tens of thousands of clones, 75% to 90% seen once. This sample's time point: week 23, last vaccination. Topical imiquimod was applied with each vaccine dose, which held 300 ug of mutant IDH1 20-mer peptide. For these TCRs, the target antigens are not known. Here the sequenced sample was PBMCs, taken from a glioma patient whose treatment included an IDH1 peptide vaccine. All receptors come from a middle-aged man with glioma.

The gene calls are TRBV7-9 and TRBJ1-1; perhaps TRBD1 as D (5 bases). The CDR3 sequence is 15 residues long. Germline V gene lookup returns CDR1 SEHNR and CDR2 FQNEAQ (reference sequence). V lost 0 bases and J 1 base, leaving 9 bases between the germline ends. CDR3 in amino acids: CASSLAAGGNTEAFF. CDR3 nucleotides: TGTGCCAGCAGCTTAGCGGCGGGGGGGAACACTGAAGCTTTCTTT.

This chain connects TRBV6-1 to TRBJ2-2; a possible D gene is TRBD1 (6 bases). Trimming took off 6 bases at V and 13 bases at J, with 18 bases between the two ends. The CDR3 contains 13 residues. CDR1 MNHNS and CDR2 SASEGT come from the germline V gene. The chain's CDR3 is CASSRDMGTALFF. The CDR3 region has the DNA TGTGCCAGCAGCCGGGACATGGGAACCGCGCTGTTTTTT.

The rearrangement links TRBV15 to TRBJ2-3; 8 positions match TRBD1. The CDR3 spans 16 residues. J gave up 0 bases and V 3 bases, and 5 bases lay outside the gene matches. Germline V gene data show CDR1 as LNHNV and CDR2 as YYDKDF (reference sequence). Here the CDR3 reads CATSRIRQGSTDTQYF. Written as DNA, the CDR3 is TGTGCCACCAGCAGGATCCGACAGGGGAGCACAGATACGCAGTATTTT.

This chain uses TRBV29-1 with TRBJ2-7, with D perhaps TRBD2 (6 bases). CDR1 is SQVTM, CDR2 ANQGSEA, per germline. This CDR3 contains 16 residues. The V gene lost 7 bases and the J gene lost 0 bases, with 22 bases spanning the gap. For the CDR3, the DNA is TGCAGCGAGTCGTCATGGTATAGCGGCGTCTCCTACGAGCAGTACTTC. This gives the protein CSESSWYSGVSYEQYF.

The chain couples TRBV10-1 to TRBJ2-1; the match to TRBD2 covers 9 bases. V lost 2 bases and J lost 4; bases outside the gene matches: 0. Germline V CDR1 and CDR2: WNHNN, SYGVQD (reference sequence). The CDR3 extends over 14 amino acids. CDR3 nucleotides: TGCGCCAGCAGTGAGCTAGCGGGGTACAATGAGCAGTTCTTC. Translated, it gives CASSELAGYNEQFF.

The V call is TRBV7-9, the J call TRBJ1-4, with D unclear. The ends were cut back, 1 base at V and 5 bases at J, with 8 bases in the middle. CDR1 and CDR2 (germline): SEHNR, FQNEAQ (reference sequence). This CDR3 is built from 14 residues. DNA of the CDR3: TGTGCCAGCAGCTTAGACGGCGGGAATGAAAAACTGTTTTTT. This sequence encodes CASSLDGGNEKLFF.

J is TRBJ1-5 and V is TRBV2, with D unresolved. CDR1 and CDR2 from the germline V gene are SNHLY and FYNNEI. Trimming pared 7 bases from V and 5 bases from J, leaving 12 bases between. The CDR3 extends over 13 amino acids. CDR3 in amino acids: CASTETSDQPQHF. The CDR3 nucleotides are TGTGCCAGCACGGAGACATCTGATCAGCCCCAGCATTTT.

This chain connects TRBV30 to TRBJ1-2; D is unclear. Trimming shortened V by 3 bases and J by 2 bases, and 16 bases separated the two germline ends. The CDR3 covers 15 residues. Germline V gene data show CDR1 as GTSNPN and CDR2 as SVGIG (reference sequence). CDR3 coding DNA: TGTGCCTGGAGCCCAAGCGCAGGACCCAACTATGGCTACACCTTC. This translates into CAWSPSAGPNYGYTF.

DNA of the CDR3: TGTGCCAGCAGCAAGGGCATCGTTTTGTATGGCTACACCTTC. Protein sequence: CASSKGIVLYGYTF. V is TRBV5-4 and J is TRBJ1-2; D gene unclear. Trimming took 4 bases from V and 5 from J, leaving 15 bases between them. The germline V gene has CDR1 SGHNT and CDR2 YYREEE (reference sequence). CDR3 length equals 14 residues.

Here the CDR3 reads CASSLSPGQLLHF. Written as DNA, the CDR3 is TGTGCCAGCAGTTTATCTCCGGGACAGCTTTTGCATTTT. This rearrangement joins TRBV27 to TRBJ1-5; TRBD1 matches 7 bases. V trimming: 0 bases; J trimming: 15 bases; junction bases outside the gene matches: 8. The CDR3 is 13 residues long. Germline V lookup: CDR1 MNHEY, CDR2 SMNVEV (reference sequence).

The gene calls are TRBV15 and TRBJ2-7; 9 positions match TRBD2. The length of the CDR3 is 16 residues. CDR1 and CDR2 from the germline V gene are LNHNV and YYDKDF (reference sequence). With V trimmed by 1 base and J by 0 bases, 4 bases remained unmatched. CDR3 nucleotide sequence: TGTGCCACCAGCAGAGGTATGACTAGCGGCTCCTACGAGCAGTACTTC. It is translated as CATSRGMTSGSYEQYF. Based on the CDR3 plus reference TRBV15 and TRBJ2-7, the full variable domain is DAMVIQNPRYQVTQFGKPVTLSCSQTLNHNVMYWYQQKSSQAPKLLFHYYDKDFNNEADTPDNFQSRRPNTSFCFLDIRSPGLGDTAMYLCATSRGMTSGSYEQYFGPGTRLTVT.

This clone was seen a single time. The chain has TRBV7-8 and TRBJ1-2; 11 bases agree with TRBD1. The germline CDR1 and CDR2 sequences are SGHVS and FQNEAQ. V lost 6 bases and J lost 3; bases outside the gene matches: 3. This CDR3 spans 14 amino acids. The CDR3 DNA sequence: TGTGCCAGCAGTCCGGGACAGGGGGACTATGGCTACACCTTC. It specifies CASSPGQGDYGYTF. Full variable domain (missing parts from reference TRBV7-8 and TRBJ1-2): GAGVSQSPRYKVAKRGQDVALRCDPISGHVSLFWYQQALGQGPEFLTYFQNEAQLDKSGLPSDRFFAERPEGSVSTLKIQRTQQEDSAVYLCASSPGQGDYGYTFGSGTRLTVV.

The rearrangement uses TRBV2 and TRBJ2-3, with TRBD2 identical over 7 bases. J was trimmed by 1 base and V by 8 bases; bases with no gene match: 3. CDR3 length equals 13 residues. Germline CDR1 reads SNHLY; CDR2 reads FYNNEI. The CDR3 reads CASRGERTDTQYF. The CDR3 DNA is TGTGCCAGCCGGGGGGAACGCACAGATACGCAGTATTTT.